The clone carrying this T cell receptor (beta chain) was seen ten or more times. Its cognate antigen is unknown. Deletions cut 7 bases from V and 0 bases from J, with 9 bases between. There are 13 residues in the CDR3. Construction of TCR beta libraries relied on iRepertoire HTBI primers and on Arm-PCR targeting CDR3 regions. TCRdb fed the multiplex PCR reads into MiXCR, producing one record per CDR3 protein. The data contain a few hundred thousand distinct CDR3 sequences, around 20% of them singletons. This sample is part of a study of regulatory T cells in long-lasting Graves disease. Regarding the study as a whole: Favored usage of TRBV28, TRBJ1-2 and TRBJ2-5 was recorded in persistent disease. Blood alone, not thyroid tissue, was studied. Persistent Graves' patients showed a TCR diversity that was lower than that of newly diagnosed ones.

The time point here: newly diagnosed GD, antithyroid drugs for less than 3 months. RNA from PBMCs was the source of the TCR library. The receptor's source is a female donor with Graves disease. The V call is TRBV12-3 or TRBV12-4, the J call TRBJ1-1; D is perhaps TRBD1 (6 bases). The sequencing used peripheral blood mononuclear cells (PBMCs), collected at new diagnosis, from a patient treated with antithyroid drugs. The CDR3 sequence is CASNRQVNTEAFF. CDR3 in DNA: TGTGCCAGCAACCGACAGGTGAACACTGAAGCTTTCTTT.